These T cell receptor beta chains were read from a single sample in a study of blood T cell repertoires in COVID-19. Repertoires were generated with immunoSEQ multiplex PCR, while TCRdb's copy carries only in-frame clones and drops some. In the table there are some 200,000 clones, roughly 77% of which are singletons. Sequencing was done on a sample of PBMCs or T cells enriched from blood (not recorded which). The receptor source for this set is a man in his forties who had recovered from COVID-19. CDR3s include the opening cysteine and the closing phenylalanine or tryptophan. D genes are given only for firm matches. Expanded clones are given a class, and other clones once, few, many or no size at all.

TRBV25-1	TRBJ1-5	NA	16	NA	CASSDPRGGPNQPQHF	TGTGCCAGCAGTGACCCCCGGGGAGGGCCGAATCAGCCCCAGCATTTT
TRBV19	TRBJ1-2	TRBD1	15	NA	CASSTKGQINYGYTF	TGTGCCAGTAGTACCAAGGGACAGATCAACTATGGCTACACCTTC
TRBV7-9	TRBJ1-2	TRBD1	18	once	CASSLGLGTGAGNYGYTF	TGTGCCAGCAGCTTGGGACTCGGGACAGGGGCCGGCAACTATGGCTACACCTTC
TRBV19	TRBJ1-2	NA	16	many	CASSTPGEGRVRGYTF	TGTGCCAGTAGTACCCCGGGGGAGGGGCGAGTCCGTGGCTACACCTTC
TRBV5-1	TRBJ2-7	TRBD1	14	NA	CASSLGQGVYEQYF	TGCGCCAGCAGCTTGGGACAGGGGGTATACGAGCAGTACTTC
TRBV11-2	TRBJ2-1	TRBD2	16	NA	CASSPLAGGSYNEQFF	TGTGCCAGCAGCCCGTTAGCGGGAGGGTCCTACAATGAGCAGTTCTTC
TRBV2	TRBJ2-1	TRBD2	15	NA	CASSGRGTNYNEQFF	TGTGCCAGCAGCGGACGTGGGACTAACTACAATGAGCAGTTCTTC
TRBV5-1	TRBJ1-1	NA	15	NA	CASSLTGNMNTEAFF	TGCGCCAGCAGCTTGACAGGGAATATGAACACTGAAGCTTTCTTT
TRBV13	TRBJ2-7	TRBD1	15	NA	CASSSPHRGTHEQYF	TGTGCCAGCAGCTCCCCTCACAGGGGTACCCACGAGCAGTACTTC
TRBV4-2	TRBJ2-7	NA	17	NA	CASSQGSSLGQSYEQYF	TGTGCCAGCAGCCAAGGGTCCTCACTCGGACAGTCCTACGAGCAGTACTTC
TRBV7-7	TRBJ2-2	TRBD2	15	NA	CASSFLTSGTGELFF	TGTGCCAGCAGCTTTCTGACTAGCGGAACCGGGGAGCTGTTTTTT
TRBV19	TRBJ1-5	TRBD1	15	NA	CASRGTEGRNQPQHF	TGTGCCAGTAGGGGGACAGAGGGGCGAAATCAGCCCCAGCATTTT
TRBV2	TRBJ2-1	TRBD1	16	few	CASSAGRDRSYNEQFF	TGTGCCAGCAGTGCTGGCCGGGACAGATCCTACAATGAGCAGTTCTTC
TRBV19	TRBJ1-5	NA	14	NA	CASSKAGLNQPQHF	TGTGCCAGTAGTAAAGCAGGACTAAATCAGCCCCAGCATTTT
TRBV9	TRBJ1-2	NA	14	NA	CASRPAGLDYGYTF	TGTGCCAGCAGGCCTGCGGGATTGGACTATGGCTACACCTTC
TRBV9	TRBJ1-1	NA	15	NA	CASSLSAVIDTEAFF	TGTGCCAGCAGCCTGAGCGCGGTGATAGACACTGAAGCTTTCTTT
TRBV10-2	TRBJ2-7	TRBD2	13	once	CASKGTTLGEQYF	TGCGCCAGCAAAGGGACTACCTTGGGGGAGCAGTACTTC
TRBV19	TRBJ1-2	NA	12	NA	CASSDPGYGYTF	TGTGCCAGTAGTGATCCGGGCTATGGCTACACCTTC
TRBV5-1	TRBJ1-2	NA	15	NA	CASSFLQGGQHGYTF	TGCGCCAGCAGCTTCTTACAGGGTGGTCAGCATGGCTACACCTTC
TRBV6-5	TRBJ1-2	TRBD1	15	NA	CASTPNGAGGTTYTF	TGTGCCAGCACCCCCAACGGGGCAGGGGGCACAACCTACACCTTC
TRBV12-5	TRBJ2-3	NA	15	few	CASGPGERSTDTQYF	TGTGCTAGTGGACCCGGGGAGCGGAGCACAGATACGCAGTATTTT
TRBV2	TRBJ2-3	TRBD2	15	NA	CASRRRGVGTDTQYF	TGTGCCAGCAGGAGGCGGGGGGTGGGCACAGATACGCAGTATTTT
TRBV15	TRBJ2-1	TRBD2	17	once	CATSYDIAGVQTDEQFF	TGTGCCACCAGCTACGATATAGCGGGAGTGCAGACAGATGAGCAGTTCTTC
TRBV6-5	TRBJ1-1	NA	15	NA	CASSYTAGVNTEAFF	TGTGCCAGCAGTTACACGGCGGGCGTGAACACTGAAGCTTTCTTT
TRBV18	TRBJ1-1	NA	15	NA	CASSPRVGENTEAFF	TGTGCCAGCTCACCAAGGGTCGGGGAGAACACTGAAGCTTTCTTT
TRBV27	TRBJ2-2	TRBD2	16	NA	CASSLRTSGGGGELFF	TGTGCCAGCAGTTTGCGCACTAGCGGTGGCGGCGGGGAGCTGTTTTTT
TRBV3-1/TRBV3-2	TRBJ2-2	TRBD2	18	once	CASSQTGTMGSGTGELFF	TGTGCCAGCAGCCAAACCGGGACTATGGGTTCGGGCACCGGGGAGCTGTTTTTT
TRBV7-8	TRBJ2-1	TRBD1	16	NA	CASSSRTGIPYNEQFF	TGTGCCAGCAGCTCCAGGACAGGAATACCCTACAATGAGCAGTTCTTC
TRBV7-9	TRBJ2-5	TRBD2	17	NA	CASSRPPEREGLETQYF	TGTGCCAGCAGCAGGCCGCCGGAGCGGGAGGGCCTGGAGACCCAGTACTTC
TRBV7-9	TRBJ2-5	NA	15	NA	CASSLASGAQETQYF	TGTGCCAGCAGCTTAGCTAGTGGGGCCCAAGAGACCCAGTACTTC
TRBV6-5	TRBJ2-2	NA	15	NA	CASSYFRVVGGELFF	TGTGCCAGCAGTTACTTCAGGGTTGTAGGCGGGGAGCTGTTTTTT
TRBV7-7	TRBJ2-1	NA	16	few	CASSSRGNGAYNEQFF	TGTGCCAGCAGCAGTCGGGGGAACGGAGCCTACAATGAGCAGTTCTTC
TRBV27	TRBJ2-7	TRBD1	15	NA	CASSLWGTGSNEQYF	TGTGCCAGCAGTTTATGGGGGACAGGGTCCAACGAGCAGTACTTC
TRBV7-9	TRBJ1-4	NA	15	NA	CASRFLGGANEKLFF	TGTGCCAGCAGATTCCTCGGAGGAGCTAATGAAAAACTGTTTTTT
TRBV2	TRBJ1-6	NA	13	NA	CASTPRPGTPLHF	TGTGCCAGCACCCCGCGGCCGGGTACACCCCTCCACTTT
TRBV7-9	TRBJ1-1	NA	14	NA	CASSLVAELTEAFF	TGTGCCAGCAGCTTAGTCGCGGAACTCACTGAAGCTTTCTTT
TRBV2	TRBJ1-2	TRBD1	12	once	CASRGDRGIYTF	TGTGCCAGCAGGGGAGACAGGGGAATTTACACCTTC
TRBV19	TRBJ2-1	NA	14	NA	CATEIGSSYNEQFF	TGTGCCACTGAAATCGGGAGCTCCTACAATGAGCAGTTCTTC
TRBV19	TRBJ2-5	NA	14	NA	CASSIGGVQETQYF	TGTGCCAGTAGTATAGGGGGCGTCCAAGAGACCCAGTACTTC
TRBV18	TRBJ1-5	NA	13	NA	CASSTLRDQPQHF	TGTGCCAGCTCAACATTGCGGGATCAGCCCCAGCATTTT
TRBV30	TRBJ2-6	NA	17	NA	CAWRGQGVTSGANVLTF	TGTGCCTGGAGAGGTCAGGGTGTAACCTCTGGGGCCAACGTCCTGACTTTC
TRBV2	TRBJ2-1	NA	14	NA	CASSNRGGYNEQFF	TGTGCCAGCAGTAACAGGGGGGGATACAATGAGCAGTTCTTC
TRBV12-5	TRBJ1-1	NA	15	NA	CASGGQNIMNTEAFF	TGTGCTAGTGGCGGACAGAACATAATGAACACTGAAGCTTTCTTT
TRBV6-5	TRBJ1-1	NA	12	NA	CASSFAAGEAFF	TGTGCCAGCAGTTTCGCGGCTGGAGAAGCTTTCTTT
TRBV27	TRBJ1-2	TRBD1	15	NA	CASSFGQGANYGYTF	TGTGCCAGCAGTTTCGGACAGGGAGCTAACTATGGCTACACCTTC
TRBV18	TRBJ1-5	TRBD1	15	NA	CASSAGQGSNQPQHF	TGTGCCAGCTCAGCAGGACAGGGAAGCAATCAGCCCCAGCATTTT
TRBV5-1	TRBJ1-4	NA	16	NA	CASSLSKGIQGEKLFF	TGCGCCAGCAGCCTCAGCAAAGGGATCCAGGGTGAAAAACTGTTTTTT
TRBV4-1	TRBJ2-2	TRBD2	16	few	CASSQSSGRGTGELFF	TGCGCCAGCAGCCAATCTAGCGGGAGGGGGACCGGGGAGCTGTTTTTT
TRBV29-1	TRBJ1-5	TRBD1	13	NA	CSVGQGGSQPQHF	TGCAGCGTGGGACAGGGGGGGTCTCAGCCCCAGCATTTT
TRBV14	TRBJ2-1	TRBD2	15	NA	CASSSGLANPNEQFF	TGTGCCAGCAGCTCGGGACTAGCGAACCCCAATGAGCAGTTCTTC
TRBV5-1	TRBJ2-5	TRBD2	14	NA	CASSLAGSGETQYF	TGCGCCAGCAGCTTGGCCGGTAGCGGGGAGACCCAGTACTTC
TRBV30	TRBJ1-2	NA	13	NA	CAWSVRVNYGYTF	TGTGCCTGGAGTGTACGAGTGAACTATGGCTACACCTTC
TRBV5-1	TRBJ2-5	NA	13	NA	CASSLGEEETQYF	TGCGCCAGCAGCTTGGGGGAGGAAGAGACCCAGTACTTC
TRBV9	TRBJ2-1	TRBD2	15	NA	CASSVSGGSYNEQFF	TGTGCCAGCAGCGTGAGCGGGGGGTCCTACAATGAGCAGTTCTTC
TRBV29-1	TRBJ1-4	NA	13	NA	CSVRGTTNEKLFF	TGCAGCGTTAGGGGAACAACTAATGAAAAACTGTTTTTT
TRBV7-8	TRBJ2-2	NA	14	NA	CASSLGKPTGELFF	TGTGCCAGCAGCTTAGGAAAGCCCACCGGGGAGCTGTTTTTT
TRBV2	TRBJ1-2	NA	15	few	CASRAWEGTVYGYTF	TGTGCCAGCAGGGCTTGGGAGGGAACGGTCTATGGCTACACCTTC
TRBV30	TRBJ2-1	TRBD1	17	NA	CAWRGGQGRGRYNEQFF	TGTGCCTGGAGGGGGGGACAGGGTAGAGGGAGGTACAATGAGCAGTTCTTC
TRBV29-1	TRBJ2-5	NA	14	few	CSVGLGRASETQYF	TGCAGCGTTGGACTCGGCAGGGCCAGTGAGACCCAGTACTTC
TRBV21-1	TRBJ1-1	NA	16	few	CASSSSAAGPNTEAFF	TGTGCCAGCAGCTCCTCCGCGGCAGGGCCGAACACTGAAGCTTTCTTT